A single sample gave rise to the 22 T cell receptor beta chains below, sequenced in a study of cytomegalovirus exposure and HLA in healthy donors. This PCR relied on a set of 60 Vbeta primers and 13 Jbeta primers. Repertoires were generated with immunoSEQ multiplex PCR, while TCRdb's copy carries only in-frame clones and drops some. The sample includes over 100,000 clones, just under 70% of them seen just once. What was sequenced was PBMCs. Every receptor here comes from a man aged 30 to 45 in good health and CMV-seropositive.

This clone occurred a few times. The CDR3 DNA reads TGCGCCAGCAGCTTTCAGACGGGGGGGACTGAAGCTTTCTTT. Residues: CASSFQTGGTEAFF. V usage is TRBV5-1 and J usage is TRBJ1-1, with D maybe TRBD1 (5 bases). In germline, CDR1 is SGHRS, CDR2 YFSETQ. With 2 bases removed from V and 5 bases from J, the gap between germline ends came to 13 bases. This CDR3 contains 14 residues.

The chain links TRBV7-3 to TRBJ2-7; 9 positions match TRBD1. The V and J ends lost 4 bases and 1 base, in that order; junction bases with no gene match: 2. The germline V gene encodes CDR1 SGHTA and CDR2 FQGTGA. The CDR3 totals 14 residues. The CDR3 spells CASSSGTGSYEQYF. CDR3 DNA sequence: TGTGCCAGCAGCTCCGGGACAGGGTCCTACGAGCAGTACTTC.

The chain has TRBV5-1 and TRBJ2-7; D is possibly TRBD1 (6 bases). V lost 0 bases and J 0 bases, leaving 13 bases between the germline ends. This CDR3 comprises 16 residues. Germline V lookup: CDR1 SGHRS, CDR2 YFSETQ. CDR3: CASSLGQAITSYEQYF. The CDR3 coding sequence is TGCGCCAGCAGCTTGGGACAGGCTATAACCTCCTACGAGCAGTACTTC.

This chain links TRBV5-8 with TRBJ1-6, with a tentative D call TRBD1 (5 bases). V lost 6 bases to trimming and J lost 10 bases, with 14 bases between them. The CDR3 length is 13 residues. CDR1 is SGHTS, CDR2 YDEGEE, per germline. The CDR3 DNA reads TGTGCCAGCAATGGGGCGATAAGATCACCCCTCCACTTT. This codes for CASNGAIRSPLHF.

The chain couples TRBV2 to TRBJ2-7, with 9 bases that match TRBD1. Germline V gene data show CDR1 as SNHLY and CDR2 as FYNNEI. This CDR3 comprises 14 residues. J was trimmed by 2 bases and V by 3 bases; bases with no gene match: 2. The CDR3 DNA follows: TGTGCCAGCAGTGAGACAGGGGGGACCTACGAGCAGTACGTC. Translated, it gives CASSETGGTYEQYV.

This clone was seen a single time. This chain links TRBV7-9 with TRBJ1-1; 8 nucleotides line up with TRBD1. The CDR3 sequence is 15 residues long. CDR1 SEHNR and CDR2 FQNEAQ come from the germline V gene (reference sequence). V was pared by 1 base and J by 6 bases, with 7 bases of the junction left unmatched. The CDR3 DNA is TGTGCCAGCAGCTTAGAAGCACTACAGGGGGCTGAAGCTTTCTTT. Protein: CASSLEALQGAEAFF. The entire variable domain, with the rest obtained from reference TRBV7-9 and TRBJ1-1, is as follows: DTGVSQNPRHKITKRGQNVTFRCDPISEHNRLYWYRQTLGQGPEFLTYFQNEAQLEKSRLLSDRFSAERPKGSFSTLEIQRTEQGDSAMYLCASSLEALQGAEAFFGQGTRLTVV.

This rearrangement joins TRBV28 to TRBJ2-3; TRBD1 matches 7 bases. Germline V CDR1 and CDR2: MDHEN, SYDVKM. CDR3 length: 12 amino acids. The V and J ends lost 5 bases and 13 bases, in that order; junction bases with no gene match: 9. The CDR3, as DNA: TGTGCCAGCAGTCCACTGGAGACAGGGAAGTATTTT. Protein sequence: CASSPLETGKYF. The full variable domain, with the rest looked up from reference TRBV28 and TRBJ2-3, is DVKVTQSSRYLVKRTGEKVFLECVQDMDHENMFWYRQDPGLGLRLIYFSYDVKMKEKGDIPEGYSVSREKKERFSLILESASTNQTSMYLCASSPLETGKYFGPGTRLTVL.

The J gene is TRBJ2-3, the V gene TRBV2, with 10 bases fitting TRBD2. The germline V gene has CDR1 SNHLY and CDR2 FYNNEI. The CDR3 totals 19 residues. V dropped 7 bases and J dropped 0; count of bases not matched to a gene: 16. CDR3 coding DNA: TGTGCCAGCAACAGACTAGGGAGCGGGAGGGCCTCTAGCACAGATACGCAGTATTTT. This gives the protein CASNRLGSGRASSTDTQYF.

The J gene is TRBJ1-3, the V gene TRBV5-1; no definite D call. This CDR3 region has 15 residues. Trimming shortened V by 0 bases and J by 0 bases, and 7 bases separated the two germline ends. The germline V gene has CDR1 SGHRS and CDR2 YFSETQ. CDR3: CASSLDVDSGNTIYF. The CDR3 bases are TGCGCCAGCAGCTTGGACGTAGACTCTGGAAACACCATATATTTT. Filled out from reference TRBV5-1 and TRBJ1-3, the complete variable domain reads KAGVTQTPRYLIKTRGQQVTLSCSPISGHRSVSWYQQTPGQGLQFLFEYFSETQRNKGNFPGRFSGRQFSNSRSEMNVSTLELGDSALYLCASSLDVDSGNTIYFGEGSWLTVV.

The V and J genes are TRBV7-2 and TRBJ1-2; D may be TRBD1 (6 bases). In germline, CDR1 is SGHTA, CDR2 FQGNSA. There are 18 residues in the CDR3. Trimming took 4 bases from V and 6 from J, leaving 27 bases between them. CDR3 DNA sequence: TGTGCCAGCAGCTCGGGGGGGGCAGCCTTACTCTCGGGCCATGGCTACACCTTC. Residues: CASSSGGAALLSGHGYTF.

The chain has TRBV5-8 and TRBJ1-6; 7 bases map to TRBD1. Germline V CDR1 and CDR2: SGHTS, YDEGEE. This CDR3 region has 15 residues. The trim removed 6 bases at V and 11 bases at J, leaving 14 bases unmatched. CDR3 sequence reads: CASTPGLGGRAPLHF. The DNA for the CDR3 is TGTGCCAGCACCCCGGGACTAGGGGGCCGGGCACCCCTCCACTTT.

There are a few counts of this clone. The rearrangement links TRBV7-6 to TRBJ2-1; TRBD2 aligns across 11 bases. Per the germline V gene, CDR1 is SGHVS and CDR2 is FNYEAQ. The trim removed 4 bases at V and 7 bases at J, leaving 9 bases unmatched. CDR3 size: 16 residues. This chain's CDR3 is CASSSWTSGFSNEQFF. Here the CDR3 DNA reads TGTGCCAGCAGCTCCTGGACTAGCGGGTTTTCAAATGAGCAGTTCTTC.

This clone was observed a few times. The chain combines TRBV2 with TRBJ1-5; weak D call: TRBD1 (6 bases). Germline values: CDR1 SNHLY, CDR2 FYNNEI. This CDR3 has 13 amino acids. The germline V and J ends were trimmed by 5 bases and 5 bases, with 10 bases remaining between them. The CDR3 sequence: CASSPDSDQPQHF. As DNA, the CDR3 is TGTGCCAGCAGTCCGGACAGCGATCAGCCCCAGCATTTT.

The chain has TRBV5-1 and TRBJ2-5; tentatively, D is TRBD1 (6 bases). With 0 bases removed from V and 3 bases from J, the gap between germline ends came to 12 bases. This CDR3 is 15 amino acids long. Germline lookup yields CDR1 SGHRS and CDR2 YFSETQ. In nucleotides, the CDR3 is TGCGCCAGCAGCTTGGATGGGACACAAGAAGAGACCCAGTACTTC. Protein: CASSLDGTQEETQYF.

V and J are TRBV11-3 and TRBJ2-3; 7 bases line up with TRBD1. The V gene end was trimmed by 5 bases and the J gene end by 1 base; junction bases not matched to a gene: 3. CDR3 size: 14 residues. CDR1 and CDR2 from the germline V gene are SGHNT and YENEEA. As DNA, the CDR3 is TGTGCCAGCAGCCGAGGGACAGGCACAGATACGCAGTATTTT. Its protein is CASSRGTGTDTQYF.

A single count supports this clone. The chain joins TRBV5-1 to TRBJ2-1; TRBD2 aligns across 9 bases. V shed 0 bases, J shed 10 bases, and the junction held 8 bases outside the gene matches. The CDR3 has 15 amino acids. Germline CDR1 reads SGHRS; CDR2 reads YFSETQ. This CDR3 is CASSLEWRGGLEQFF. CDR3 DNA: TGCGCCAGCAGCTTGGAATGGCGGGGGGGCTTGGAGCAGTTCTTC.

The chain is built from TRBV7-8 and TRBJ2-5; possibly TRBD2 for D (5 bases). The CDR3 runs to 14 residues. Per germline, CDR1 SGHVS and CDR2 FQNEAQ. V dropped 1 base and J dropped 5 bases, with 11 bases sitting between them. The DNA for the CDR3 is TGTGCCAGCAGCTTAGAGGGTAGGAGGGAGACCCAGTACTTC. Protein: CASSLEGRRETQYF.

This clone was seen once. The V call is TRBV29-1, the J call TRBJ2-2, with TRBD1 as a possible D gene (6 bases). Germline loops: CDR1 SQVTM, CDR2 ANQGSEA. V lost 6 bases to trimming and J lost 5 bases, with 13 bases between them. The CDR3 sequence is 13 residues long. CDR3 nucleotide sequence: TGCAGCGTCCTAGAGGGGGAAACCGGGGAGCTGTTTTTT. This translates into CSVLEGETGELFF.

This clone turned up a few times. The CDR3: CASTDTGGGKAFF. The CDR3 DNA follows: TGCGCCAGCACTGACACAGGGGGAGGCAAAGCTTTCTTT. V gene TRBV4-1 combines with J gene TRBJ1-1, with 8 bases fitting TRBD1. Germline CDR1 and CDR2: MGHRA and YSYEKL. The junction had 10 bases not matched to a gene; V was cut back by 7 bases and J by 9 bases. The CDR3 has 13 amino acids.

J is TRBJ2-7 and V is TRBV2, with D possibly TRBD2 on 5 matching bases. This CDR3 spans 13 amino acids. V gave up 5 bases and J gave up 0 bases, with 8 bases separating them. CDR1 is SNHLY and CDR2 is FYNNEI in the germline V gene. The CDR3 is CASSTRGSYEQYF. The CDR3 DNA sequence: TGTGCCAGCAGTACACGGGGCTCCTACGAGCAGTACTTC.

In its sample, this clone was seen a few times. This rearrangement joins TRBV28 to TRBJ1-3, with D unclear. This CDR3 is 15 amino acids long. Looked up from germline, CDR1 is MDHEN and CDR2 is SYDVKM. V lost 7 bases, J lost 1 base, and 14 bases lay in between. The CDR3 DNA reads TGTGCCAGCACCTCACGAGGAGGATCTGGAAACACCATATATTTT. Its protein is CASTSRGGSGNTIYF.

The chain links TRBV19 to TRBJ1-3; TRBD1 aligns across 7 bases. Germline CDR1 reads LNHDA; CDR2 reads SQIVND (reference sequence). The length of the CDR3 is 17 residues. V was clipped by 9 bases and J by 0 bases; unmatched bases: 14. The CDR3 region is CASHNPGQTHSGNTIYF. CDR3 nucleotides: TGTGCCAGCCATAACCCGGGACAGACACACTCTGGAAACACCATATATTTT.